This T cell receptor beta chain was recovered during a study of T cells in women clearing cervical HPV infection. As for this clone: The missing CDR3 end, 3 residues past where the read stops, is filled in from the germline J gene.

The CDR3 is 12 residues long. The V and J ends lost 4 bases and 9 bases respectively, with 11 bases between them. CDR1 is SGHDT and CDR2 is YYEEEE in the germline V gene. Assay: immunoSEQ multiplex PCR; the TCRdb copy retains only in-frame clones and omits some. Its table records some 25,000 clones. The rearrangement links TRBV5-6 to TRBJ2-1, with D perhaps matching TRBD1 or TRBD2 (5 bases each). Sequencing input: blood buffy coat. This receptor was taken from a woman aged 18-70 years with a cervical HPV16 infection that either progressed to CIN3+ or cleared (not recorded which). The CDR3 bases that were read are TGTGCCAGCAGCAGTACAGGAGGTGAG. Translated, it gives CASSSTGGE. The full CDR3 is CASSSTGGEQFF.